This TCR beta chain was documented in a study of cytomegalovirus exposure and HLA in healthy donors. With 7 bases removed from V and 5 bases from J, the gap between germline ends came to 15 bases. The length of the CDR3 is 12 residues. In germline, CDR1 is SQVTM, CDR2 ANQGSEA. This clone was recorded once. Its antigen is unidentified. Overall study results and limits: 164 TCR beta chains were listed as cytomegalovirus-associated.

Use of 60 Vbeta and 13 Jbeta primers characterized the PCR. The repertoire was sequenced with immunoSEQ multiplex PCR; TCRdb's copy has only in-frame clones and lacks some. The table has around 110,000 clones, 79% seen once; the top ten hold 3.5% to 4.5%. This clonotype originated in a young man in good health and CMV-seropositive. This chain links TRBV29-1 with TRBJ2-7; D is uncertain. Sequencing input: PBMCs. CDR3 in DNA: TGCAGCGCCGATGACTCCCGCCACGAGCAGTACTTC. It codes for CSADDSRHEQYF.